The source of this T cell receptor (beta chain) is a study of cytomegalovirus exposure and HLA in healthy donors. Study-wide context: Some 85 million unique TCRs, all from HLA-typed donors, were included in an early release of the data.

Healthy people donating bone marrow made up the donors. There are 16 residues in the CDR3. Germline assignment: CDR1 LGHNA and CDR2 YNFKEQ. V lost 2 bases, J lost 4 bases, and 8 bases stayed unmatched. A note on this clone: Its specificity is unknown.

Broader study findings: Further analysis, carried out later, found HLA-associated TCR beta chains more clonally expanded than equally common other chains. A later analysis associated 15,000 or so TCR beta sequences with HLA alleles at a 0.05 false discovery rate.

Amplification used 60 Vbeta primers and 13 Jbeta primers. Repertoires were generated with immunoSEQ multiplex PCR, while TCRdb's copy carries only in-frame clones and drops some. The data contain nearly 80,000 clones, over 70% of them singletons. The rearrangement joins TRBV4-2 to TRBJ1-1; TRBD1 matches at 9 bases. The sequence was collected from a middle-aged woman in good health and CMV-seropositive. Sample: PBMCs. The CDR3 DNA reads TGTGCCAGCAGCCAACCGGGACAGGGCGGTGGCACTGAAGCTTTCTTT. Its translation is CASSQPGQGGGTEAFF.